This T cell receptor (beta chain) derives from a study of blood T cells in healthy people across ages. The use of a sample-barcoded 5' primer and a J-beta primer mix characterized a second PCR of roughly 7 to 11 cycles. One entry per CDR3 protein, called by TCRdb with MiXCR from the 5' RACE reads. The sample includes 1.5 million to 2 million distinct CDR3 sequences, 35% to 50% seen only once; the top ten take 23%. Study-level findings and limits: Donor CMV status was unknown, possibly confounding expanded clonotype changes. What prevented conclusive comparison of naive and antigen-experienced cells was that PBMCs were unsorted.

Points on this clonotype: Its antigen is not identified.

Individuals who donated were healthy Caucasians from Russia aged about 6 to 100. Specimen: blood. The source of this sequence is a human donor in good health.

CDR3 in DNA: TGTGCCAGCAGTCGAGGGGGGCAACAAGAGACCCAGTACTTC. This sequence encodes CASSRGGQQETQYF. The gene calls are TRBV9 and TRBJ2-5; D tentatively reads TRBD1 or TRBD2 (6 bases each). The V gene's germline CDR1 is SGDLS and CDR2 YYNGEE. This CDR3 spans 14 amino acids. V lost 5 bases and J lost 2, with 13 bases in between.